One and the same sample provided the 15 T cell receptor beta chains below, sequenced in a study of human T cells and chemical hapten exposure. Described time point: healthy volunteer bleed at 2 weeks. Unfractionated whole blood was the source of the extracted total RNA. TCRdb recomputed calls from the RACE reads with MiXCR, one row per CDR3 protein. The repertoire has some 93,000 distinct CDR3 sequences, roughly 8% of them found once; the top ten carry about 3%. Sequences were obtained from whole blood. These receptors were taken from a female donor in good health. Some clones in this sample may be carry-over from other donors' samples.

The chain carries TRBV7-2 and TRBJ2-3, with D hard to call. The germline gives CDR1 SGHTA, CDR2 FQGNSA. Trimming took off 2 bases at V and 2 bases at J, with 14 bases between the two ends. The CDR3 has 16 residues. In nucleotides, the CDR3 is TGTGCCAGCAGCTTAATGGCACCCCCATACACAGATACGCAGTATTTT. Protein sequence: CASSLMAPPYTDTQYF.

The chain links TRBV7-2 to TRBJ2-7, with 11 positions matching TRBD2. Germline values: CDR1 SGHTA, CDR2 FQGNSA. The CDR3 has 15 amino acids. V shed 3 bases, J shed 2 bases, and the junction held 3 bases outside the gene matches. The CDR3 region has the DNA TGTGCCAGCAGCTTCACTAGCGGGGGCCCCTACGAGCAGTACTTC. Translated: CASSFTSGGPYEQYF.

This clonotype has just a few counts. The CDR3 reads CSARDQAYEQYF. The CDR3 DNA reads as TGCAGTGCTAGAGATCAGGCCTACGAGCAGTACTTC. The chain joins TRBV20-1 to TRBJ2-7; D is undetermined. Germline CDR1 reads DFQATT; CDR2 reads SNEGSKA (reference sequence). There are 12 residues in the CDR3. V was clipped by 0 bases and J by 2 bases, with 5 bases between them.

The V call is TRBV7-9, the J call TRBJ2-5, with 7 positions matching TRBD1. CDR3 size: 13 residues. Per germline, CDR1 SEHNR and CDR2 FQNEAQ (reference sequence). With 10 bases clipped from V and 3 bases from J, the junction kept 8 bases outside the gene matches. This chain's CDR3 is CANRTGTEETQYF. CDR3 nucleotide sequence: TGTGCCAACAGGACCGGGACAGAAGAGACCCAGTACTTC. Variable domain in full (rest from reference TRBV7-9 and TRBJ2-5): DTGVSQNPRHKITKRGQNVTFRCDPISEHNRLYWYRQTLGQGPEFLTYFQNEAQLEKSRLLSDRFSAERPKGSFSTLEIQRTEQGDSAMYLCANRTGTEETQYFGPGTRLLVL.

Details on this clonotype: A much larger clone differs by one base, so this may be a read error. This sequence joins TRBV6-5 and TRBJ2-2; 7 nucleotides align to TRBD2. The CDR3 covers 17 residues. Germline lookup yields CDR1 MNHEY and CDR2 SVGAGI. CDR3 sequence reads: CVSSYSRTSANTGELFF. The CDR3 nucleotides read TGTGTCAGCAGTTACTCGCGCACTAGCGCGAACACCGGGGAGCTGTTTTTT.

This chain joins TRBV12-3 or TRBV12-4 and TRBJ1-5, with D maybe TRBD1 (5 bases). This CDR3 has 14 residues. V dropped 3 bases and J dropped 6 bases, with 12 bases sitting between them. CDR3 loop: CASSFNRLGQPQHF. The CDR3, as DNA: TGTGCCAGCAGTTTTAACAGGTTAGGTCAGCCCCAGCATTTT.

This clonotype was counted a few times. V is TRBV18 and J is TRBJ2-7; TRBD2 matches 7 bases. The CDR3 has 15 residues. Trimming at V came to 3 bases and at J to 1 base, leaving 6 bases not matched to a gene. Germline V gene sequence: CDR1 KGHSH, CDR2 LQKENI. Written as DNA, the CDR3 is TGTGCCAGCTCACCCCAACTAGCGAAGTCCTACGAGCAGTACTTC. Its protein is CASSPQLAKSYEQYF.

This clonotype was counted only a few times. V usage is TRBV29-1 and J usage is TRBJ1-1, with TRBD1 as a possible D gene (6 bases). CDR1 is SQVTM, CDR2 ANQGSEA, per germline. The CDR3 sequence is 13 residues long. Between the trimmed V and J ends, which lost 4 bases and 7 bases, there was a span of 16 bases. Written as DNA, the CDR3 is TGCAGCGTTGTTGGAGGGGGGAACGGTGAAGCTTTCTTT. This gives the protein CSVVGGGNGEAFF.

This clonotype came up a few times. The DNA of the CDR3 is TGTGCCAGCTCAGAACGGGGGCAGGGGATTGCAGATACGCAGTATTTT. Translating gives CASSERGQGIADTQYF. This chain connects TRBV6-6 to TRBJ2-3; D possibly uses TRBD1 or TRBD2 (6 bases each). The germline gives CDR1 MNHNY, CDR2 SVGAGI (reference sequence). The CDR3 loop spans 16 amino acids. V was cut by 8 bases and J by 4 bases, with 22 bases left in between.

This clonotype was counted ten times or more. The chain uses TRBV7-9 and TRBJ2-2; perhaps TRBD1 as D (6 bases). Trimming took off 6 bases at V and 6 bases at J, with 14 bases between the two ends. CDR3 size: 14 residues. The germline V gene encodes CDR1 SEHNR and CDR2 FQNEAQ (reference sequence). The DNA of the CDR3 is TGTGCCAGCAGTCGACAGGACCCCCCCGGGGAGCTGTTTTTT. Amino acid sequence: CASSRQDPPGELFF.

About this clonotype itself: An end of the junction does not agree with germline; a read error may underlie this. The chain is built from TRBV27 and TRBJ1-2; D call uncertain. The germline V gene has CDR1 MNHEY and CDR2 SMNVEV (reference sequence). The CDR3 is 12 amino acids. The CDR3 spells CAIKRAYYGYAF. The DNA for the CDR3 is TGTGCCATCAAAAGGGCCTACTATGGCTACGCCTTC.

As DNA, the CDR3 is TGTGCCAGCAGGGGCGGGGGACGGTGGGACAACACTGAAGCTTTCTTT. Amino acid sequence: CASRGGGRWDNTEAFF. This chain uses TRBV6-1 with TRBJ1-1; D is perhaps TRBD1 (5 bases). The CDR3 consists of 16 residues. V lost 6 bases and J 2 bases, leaving 19 bases between the germline ends. Germline CDR1 is MNHNS and CDR2 is SASEGT.

This clonotype was picked up many times. The DNA of the CDR3 is TGTGCCAGCAGCCAAGACTGGCTAGCGGGAGGTTCGGACAATGAGCAGTTCTTC. Encoded protein: CASSQDWLAGGSDNEQFF. This rearrangement joins TRBV3-1 to TRBJ2-1; 11 bases are a match to TRBD2. J was trimmed by 5 bases and V by 0 bases; bases with no gene match: 9. The germline V gene has CDR1 LGHDT and CDR2 YNNKEL (reference sequence). The CDR3 sequence is 18 residues long.

The CDR3 loop is CASTPGISNDNEQFF. The CDR3 DNA reads as TGTGCCAGCACCCCAGGGATTTCGAACGATAATGAGCAGTTCTTC. The chain recombines TRBV12-3 or TRBV12-4 with TRBJ2-1, with a tentative D call TRBD1 (5 bases). The V end lost 7 bases, the J end lost 7 bases, and 20 bases lay between the germline ends. The length of the CDR3 is 15 residues.

The chain employs TRBV7-2 and TRBJ2-1; 10 positions agree with TRBD2. V shed 3 bases, J shed 4 bases, and the junction held 6 bases outside the gene matches. The CDR3 is 16 amino acids. Germline lookup yields CDR1 SGHTA and CDR2 FQGNSA. The DNA for the CDR3 is TGTGCCAGCAGCTTGCCCGGGACTAGCGCTTACAATGAGCAGTTCTTC. It encodes CASSLPGTSAYNEQFF.